These T cell receptor beta chains were read from a single sample in a study of cytomegalovirus exposure and HLA in healthy donors. Libraries were prepared by immunoSEQ multiplex PCR; TCRdb keeps only in-frame clonotypes and omits some of them. This sample contains some 130,000 clones. Material: PBMCs. The receptors come from a woman in her 40s in good health and CMV-seropositive. Both conserved end residues are part of each CDR3. The order of the fields is J gene, D gene, V gene, CDR3 protein, CDR3 DNA. D genes are given only for firm matches.

j_call: TRBJ2-5
d_call: TRBD1
v_call: TRBV7-8
cdr3_aa: CASRSPGQGGKTQYF
cdr3_nt: TGTGCCAGCAGATCACCGGGACAGGGGGGGAAGACCCAGTACTTC

j_call: TRBJ2-7
d_call: NA
v_call: TRBV6-5
cdr3_aa: CASSYSRGYEQYF
cdr3_nt: TGTGCCAGCAGTTACTCCAGAGGCTACGAGCAGTACTTC

j_call: TRBJ2-7
d_call: TRBD2
v_call: TRBV4-2
cdr3_aa: CASSQAGLAGYEQYF
cdr3_nt: TGTGCCAGCAGCCAAGCGGGACTAGCGGGATACGAGCAGTACTTC

j_call: TRBJ2-1
d_call: NA
v_call: TRBV27
cdr3_aa: CASSFPAGIEQFF
cdr3_nt: TGTGCCAGCAGTTTCCCCGCGGGAATCGAGCAGTTCTTC

j_call: TRBJ2-7
d_call: TRBD2
v_call: TRBV27
cdr3_aa: CASSGLAASYEQYF
cdr3_nt: TGTGCCAGCAGTGGACTAGCGGCCTCCTACGAGCAGTACTTC

j_call: TRBJ2-4
d_call: TRBD1
v_call: TRBV2
cdr3_aa: CASSETGGQAKNIQYF
cdr3_nt: TGTGCCAGCAGCGAAACAGGGGGCCAAGCCAAAAACATTCAGTACTTC

j_call: TRBJ2-1
d_call: TRBD2
v_call: TRBV7-3
cdr3_aa: CASSLGGGLNEQFF
cdr3_nt: TGTGCCAGCAGTCTCGGGGGAGGGTTGAATGAGCAGTTCTTC

j_call: TRBJ2-7
d_call: TRBD2
v_call: TRBV7-2
cdr3_aa: CASSFTSGRYEQYF
cdr3_nt: TGTGCCAGCAGCTTCACTAGCGGGAGATACGAGCAGTACTTC

j_call: TRBJ1-1
d_call: TRBD1
v_call: TRBV29-1
cdr3_aa: CSVGETETGEIPEAFF
cdr3_nt: TGCAGCGTTGGGGAAACAGAGACAGGGGAGATCCCTGAAGCTTTCTTT

j_call: TRBJ2-5
d_call: NA
v_call: TRBV29-1
cdr3_aa: CSVGSRETQYF
cdr3_nt: TGCAGCGTTGGGTCCAGAGAGACCCAGTACTTC

j_call: TRBJ2-1
d_call: TRBD2
v_call: TRBV5-1
cdr3_aa: CATRLAGGANEQFF
cdr3_nt: TGCGCCACCAGACTAGCGGGAGGTGCCAATGAGCAGTTCTTC